The 2 T cell receptor beta chains given below trace back to one sample, sequenced in a study of blood T cell repertoires in COVID-19. Using immunoSEQ multiplex PCR, the repertoire was profiled, and TCRdb retains in-frame clones only, with some absent. The sample contains hundreds of thousands of clones, 89% of which appear only once. Sequenced input: peripheral blood. The receptors come from a man in his sixties who had recovered from COVID-19.

J is TRBJ2-7 and V is TRBV19; 9 positions match TRBD1. Germline V lookup: CDR1 LNHDA, CDR2 SQIVND (reference sequence). The CDR3 is 13 residues long. The J segment lost 5 bases and the V segment lost 4 bases, leaving 3 bases of the junction unmatched. CDR3 in amino acids: CASSTRTGDEQYF. In nucleotides, the CDR3 is TGTGCCAGTAGTACTAGGACAGGGGACGAGCAGTACTTC.

The genes are TRBV25-1 and TRBJ2-3; D is unresolved. Trimming pared 4 bases from V and 5 bases from J, leaving 4 bases between. CDR1 and CDR2 from the germline V gene are MGHDK and SYGVNS. CDR3 size: 11 residues. The CDR3 is CASSAQDTQYF. The CDR3 DNA follows: TGTGCCAGCAGTGCCCAAGATACGCAGTATTTT.